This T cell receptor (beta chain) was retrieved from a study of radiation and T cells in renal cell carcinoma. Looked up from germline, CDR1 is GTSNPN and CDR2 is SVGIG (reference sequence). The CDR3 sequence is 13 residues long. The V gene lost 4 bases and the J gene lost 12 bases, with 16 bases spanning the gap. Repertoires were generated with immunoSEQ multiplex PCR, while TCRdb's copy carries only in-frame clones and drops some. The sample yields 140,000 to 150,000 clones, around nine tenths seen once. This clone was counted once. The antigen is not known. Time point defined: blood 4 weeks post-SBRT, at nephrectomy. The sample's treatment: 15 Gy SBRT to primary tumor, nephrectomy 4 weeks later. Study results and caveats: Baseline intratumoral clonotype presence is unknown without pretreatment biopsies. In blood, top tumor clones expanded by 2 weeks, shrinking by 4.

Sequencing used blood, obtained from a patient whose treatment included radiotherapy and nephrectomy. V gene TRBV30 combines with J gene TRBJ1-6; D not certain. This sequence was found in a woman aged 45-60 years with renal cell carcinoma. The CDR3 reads CAWMLAGLGPLHF. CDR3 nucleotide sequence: TGTGCCTGGATGCTTGCTGGACTCGGACCCCTCCACTTT. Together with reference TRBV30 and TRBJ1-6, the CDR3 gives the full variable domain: SQTIHQWPATLVQPVGSPLSLECTVEGTSNPNLYWYRQAAGRGLQLLFYSVGIGQISSEVPQNLSASRPQDRQFILSSKKLLLSDSGFYLCAWMLAGLGPLHFGNGTRLTVT.